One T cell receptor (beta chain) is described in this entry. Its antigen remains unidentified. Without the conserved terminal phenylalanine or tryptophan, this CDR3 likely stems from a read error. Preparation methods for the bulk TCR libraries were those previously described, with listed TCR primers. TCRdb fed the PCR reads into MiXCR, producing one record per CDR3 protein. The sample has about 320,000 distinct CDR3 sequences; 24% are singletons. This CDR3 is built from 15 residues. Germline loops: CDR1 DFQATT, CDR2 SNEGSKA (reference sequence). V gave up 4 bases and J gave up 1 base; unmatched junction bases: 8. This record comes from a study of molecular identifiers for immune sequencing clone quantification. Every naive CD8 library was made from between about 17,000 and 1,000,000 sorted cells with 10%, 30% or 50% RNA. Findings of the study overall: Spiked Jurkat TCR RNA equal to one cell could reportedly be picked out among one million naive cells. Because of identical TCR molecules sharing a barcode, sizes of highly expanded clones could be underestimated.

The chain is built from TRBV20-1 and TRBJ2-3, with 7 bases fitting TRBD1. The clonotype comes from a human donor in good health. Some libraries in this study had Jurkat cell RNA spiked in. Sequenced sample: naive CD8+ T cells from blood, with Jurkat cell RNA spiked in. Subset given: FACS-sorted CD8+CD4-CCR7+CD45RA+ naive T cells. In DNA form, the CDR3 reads TGCAGTGCTAAAAAAGGGGACAGACGCACAGATACGCAGTATCTT. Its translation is CSAKKGDRRTDTQYL.